Presented here are 29 T cell receptor beta chains from one specimen sequenced in a study of beta chain features in type 1 diabetes. Every bit of the isolated RNA underwent reverse transcription, so sequencing read expressed TCRB transcripts. Assay: immunoSEQ multiplex PCR; the TCRdb copy retains only in-frame clones and omits some. The table includes around 240,000 clones, around 10% detected once. Sample: naive CD4+ T cells from blood. These receptors were collected from a woman aged 18-35 years in good health.

The DNA of the CDR3 is TGTGCCTGGAGTGATGACAGCCGACAGCCCCAGCATTTT. It encodes CAWSDDSRQPQHF. The chain joins TRBV30 to TRBJ1-5, with D perhaps matching TRBD1 (5 bases). V lost 1 base to trimming and J lost 7 bases, with 11 bases between them. This CDR3 is built from 13 residues. Looked up from germline, CDR1 is GTSNPN and CDR2 is SVGIG (reference sequence). Full variable domain (outside the CDR3, taken from reference TRBV30 and TRBJ1-5): SQTIHQWPATLVQPVGSPLSLECTVEGTSNPNLYWYRQAAGRGLQLLFYSVGIGQISSEVPQNLSASRPQDRQFILSSKKLLLSDSGFYLCAWSDDSRQPQHFGDGTRLSIL.

V and J are TRBV5-1 and TRBJ2-3, with 9 bases matching TRBD1. Germline V gene sequence: CDR1 SGHRS, CDR2 YFSETQ. The CDR3 has 16 amino acids. J gave up 2 bases and V 4 bases, and 8 bases lay outside the gene matches. CDR3: CASSVAGTGNTDTQYF. CDR3 sequence (DNA): TGCGCCAGCAGCGTAGCCGGGACAGGGAACACAGATACGCAGTATTTT.

V usage is TRBV5-1 and J usage is TRBJ1-2; D is perhaps TRBD1 (5 bases). V was trimmed by 2 bases and J by 7 bases, leaving 15 bases between them. The CDR3 spans 14 residues. Per germline, CDR1 SGHRS and CDR2 YFSETQ. The CDR3 DNA follows: TGCGCCAGCAGCTTCCTCCGGGGGGAGGTTGGCTACACCTTC. Amino acids: CASSFLRGEVGYTF.

This chain uses TRBV27 with TRBJ2-2; the D is unclear. Germline assignment: CDR1 MNHEY and CDR2 SMNVEV (reference sequence). With 2 bases removed from V and 6 bases from J, the gap between germline ends came to 10 bases. The CDR3 runs to 14 residues. CDR3 region: CASSLRLPSGELFF. The CDR3 nucleotides read TGTGCCAGCAGTTTACGACTGCCTTCCGGGGAGCTGTTTTTT.

The chain couples TRBV5-6 to TRBJ2-7, with TRBD2 matching 9 bases. V lost 4 bases, J lost 0 bases, and 17 bases stayed unmatched. Germline values: CDR1 SGHDT, CDR2 YYEEEE. The CDR3 runs 19 residues. In DNA form, the CDR3 reads TGTGCCAGCAGCCGGGGGATATATAGGGCGGGAGGGACCTCCTACGAGCAGTACTTC. It yields the protein CASSRGIYRAGGTSYEQYF.

CDR3 sequence: CAWSQGPGMNTEAFF. For the CDR3, the DNA is TGTGCCTGGAGTCAGGGTCCGGGTATGAACACTGAAGCTTTCTTT. This chain connects TRBV30 to TRBJ1-1; weak D call: TRBD1 (5 bases). Germline lookup yields CDR1 GTSNPN and CDR2 SVGIG (reference sequence). V lost 2 bases, J lost 0 bases, and 13 bases lay in between. CDR3 size: 15 residues.

This rearrangement joins TRBV5-4 to TRBJ2-2, with TRBD2 identical over 9 bases. Germline V gene lookup returns CDR1 SGHNT and CDR2 YYREEE (reference sequence). J was trimmed by 6 bases and V by 0 bases; bases with no gene match: 9. CDR3 length equals 17 residues. This CDR3 is CASSLAPGTSLSGELFF. In DNA form, the CDR3 reads TGTGCCAGCAGCTTGGCCCCCGGGACTAGCCTCTCCGGGGAGCTGTTTTTT.

The V and J genes are TRBV7-2 and TRBJ1-4, with D possibly being TRBD1 (5 bases). In germline, CDR1 is SGHTA, CDR2 FQGNSA. V was cut by 0 bases and J by 7 bases, with 12 bases left in between. The CDR3 extends over 15 amino acids. CDR3 protein: CASSLAKGAGEKLFF. CDR3 DNA: TGTGCCAGCAGCTTAGCCAAAGGGGCTGGTGAAAAACTGTTTTTT.

The chain carries TRBV7-6 and TRBJ1-2, with a tentative D call TRBD1 (6 bases). CDR3 length equals 13 residues. Trimming took 7 bases from V and 4 from J, leaving 13 bases between them. Per germline, CDR1 SGHVS and CDR2 FNYEAQ. The DNA for the CDR3 is TGTGCCAGCACCAAAGCGACAGGCTATGGCTACACCTTC. Its translation is CASTKATGYGYTF.

The chain employs TRBV9 and TRBJ2-7; the D gene is possibly TRBD1 (6 bases). CDR1 and CDR2 (germline): SGDLS, YYNGEE. The CDR3 loop spans 14 amino acids. The V gene lost 0 bases and the J gene lost 4 bases, with 11 bases spanning the gap. CDR3 sequence reads: CASSVGGRTYEQYF. In DNA form, the CDR3 reads TGTGCCAGCAGCGTAGGGGGGCGGACGTACGAGCAGTACTTC.

This clone has a handful of counts. The chain has TRBV2 and TRBJ1-2; 7 bases match TRBD1. The V and J ends lost 0 bases and 6 bases, in that order; junction bases with no gene match: 10. The germline V gene has CDR1 SNHLY and CDR2 FYNNEI. This CDR3 has 16 amino acids. The CDR3 loop is CASSEALRQGGDGYTF. The CDR3 bases are TGTGCCAGCAGTGAAGCCCTGCGACAGGGCGGGGATGGCTACACCTTC.

The chain uses TRBV18 and TRBJ2-7; tentative D call: TRBD2 (6 bases). Trimming stripped 1 base from V and 6 bases from J, with 16 bases between. The CDR3 length is 15 residues. The germline V gene has CDR1 KGHSH and CDR2 LQKENI. Here the CDR3 reads CASSPLGGQGLEQYF. CDR3 bases: TGTGCCAGCTCACCACTGGGAGGTCAAGGGCTCGAGCAGTACTTC.

The J gene is TRBJ1-1, the V gene TRBV2; D is undetermined. V lost 6 bases, J lost 5 bases, and 10 bases lay in between. Germline CDR1 SNHLY, CDR2 FYNNEI. The CDR3 is 12 residues long. The CDR3 nucleotides are TGTGCCAGCAGGGAGGGAGGGACTGAAGCTTTCTTT. Protein product: CASREGGTEAFF.

The chain combines TRBV5-6 with TRBJ2-1, with 8 nucleotides matching TRBD2. Per the germline V gene, CDR1 is SGHDT and CDR2 is YYEEEE. V dropped 0 bases and J dropped 6; count of bases not matched to a gene: 5. The CDR3 is 15 amino acids. CDR3 nucleotide sequence: TGTGCCAGCAGCTTGGGAAGCGGGGGTTTCAATGAGCAGTTCTTC. Its protein product is CASSLGSGGFNEQFF.

This chain uses TRBV25-1 with TRBJ1-2; possibly TRBD1 for D (6 bases). The CDR3 is 13 amino acids. Deletions cut 5 bases from V and 8 bases from J, with 15 bases between. Germline-derived CDR1 and CDR2 are MGHDK and SYGVNS. As DNA, the CDR3 is TGTGCCAGCAGTTTGTTGGCAGGGGAAGGCTACACCTTC. Amino acids: CASSLLAGEGYTF.

The CDR3 coding sequence is TGCGCCAGCAGGCTTCTACAGGGAGGGTACACTGAAGCTTTCTTT. Translation: CASRLLQGGYTEAFF. This chain connects TRBV4-1 to TRBJ1-1, with D possibly matching TRBD1 (6 bases). The CDR3 loop spans 15 amino acids. The V gene's germline CDR1 is MGHRA and CDR2 YSYEKL. Trimming left V 6 bases short and J 3 bases short, with 17 bases between.

V and J are TRBV7-6 and TRBJ2-1, with D unclear. This CDR3 is built from 13 residues. The V end was cut by 7 bases, the J end by 4 bases, with 11 bases between. Germline loops: CDR1 SGHVS, CDR2 FNYEAQ. The CDR3 spells CASTPGQYNEQFF. The CDR3 DNA reads TGTGCCAGCACCCCTGGGCAGTACAATGAGCAGTTCTTC.

The J gene is TRBJ2-2, the V gene TRBV27; D is perhaps TRBD1 (6 bases). The CDR3 runs 15 residues. Germline V gives CDR1 MNHEY, CDR2 SMNVEV (reference sequence). Trimming left V 1 base short and J 4 bases short, with 10 bases between. DNA for the CDR3: TGTGCCAGCAGTTTATACCCCAGGGGCACCGGGGAGCTGTTTTTT. Protein product: CASSLYPRGTGELFF.

The chain uses TRBV5-4 and TRBJ1-4, with D maybe TRBD1 (5 bases). Looked up from germline, CDR1 is SGHNT and CDR2 is YYREEE (reference sequence). V was shortened by 0 bases and J by 7 bases, with 13 bases between the two germline ends. The CDR3 totals 15 residues. The CDR3: CASSLGGGRGEKLFF. CDR3 nucleotides: TGTGCCAGCAGCTTGGGCGGGGGTCGAGGTGAAAAACTGTTTTTT. Using reference TRBV5-4 and TRBJ1-4 for the parts outside the CDR3, the full variable domain is ETGVTQSPTHLIKTRGQQVTLRCSSQSGHNTVSWYQQALGQGPQFIFQYYREEENGRGNFPPRFSGLQFPNYSSELNVNALELDDSALYLCASSLGGGRGEKLFFGSGTQLSVL.

The rearrangement uses TRBV6-1 and TRBJ1-5; a weak D match, TRBD1 (5 bases). Trimming stripped 6 bases from V and 7 bases from J, with 13 bases between. The CDR3 runs to 13 residues. Germline lookup yields CDR1 MNHNS and CDR2 SASEGT. The CDR3 sequence is CASSPGIGQPQHF. CDR3 bases: TGTGCCAGCAGCCCAGGGATCGGGCAGCCCCAGCATTTT.

The chain carries TRBV30 and TRBJ2-5; D not resolved. CDR1 and CDR2 (germline): GTSNPN, SVGIG (reference sequence). This CDR3 has 12 amino acids. V dropped 2 bases and J dropped 1 base, with 5 bases sitting between them. CDR3 region: CAWSSGQETQYF. The CDR3 DNA reads as TGTGCCTGGAGTTCGGGCCAAGAGACCCAGTACTTC. Using reference TRBV30 and TRBJ2-5 for the parts outside the CDR3, the full variable domain is SQTIHQWPATLVQPVGSPLSLECTVEGTSNPNLYWYRQAAGRGLQLLFYSVGIGQISSEVPQNLSASRPQDRQFILSSKKLLLSDSGFYLCAWSSGQETQYFGPGTRLLVL.

This clone was seen a handful of times. The chain uses TRBV11-2 and TRBJ2-7; D gene uncertain. Germline-derived CDR1 and CDR2 are SGHAT and FQNNGV. The CDR3 sequence is 11 residues long. The germline V and J ends were trimmed by 5 bases and 1 base, with 3 bases remaining between them. The CDR3 DNA follows: TGTGCCAGCAGCCCGTCCTACGAGCAGTACTTC. Amino acids: CASSPSYEQYF.

This clone was picked up many times. This sequence joins TRBV7-2 and TRBJ2-3; no definite D call. Trimming removed 7 bases at V and 0 bases at J, with 8 bases between. CDR3 length equals 13 residues. Germline lookup yields CDR1 SGHTA and CDR2 FQGNSA. The CDR3 region is CASMMASTDTQYF. The CDR3 DNA reads as TGTGCCAGCATGATGGCTAGCACAGATACGCAGTATTTT.

This clone appeared a few times. J is TRBJ2-1 and V is TRBV28; 9 nucleotides match TRBD1. CDR3 length: 17 amino acids. Germline V gene sequence: CDR1 MDHEN, CDR2 SYDVKM. J gave up 7 bases and V 7 bases, and 17 bases lay outside the gene matches. The CDR3: CASTTVGGGQGSNEQFF. In DNA, the CDR3 is TGTGCCAGCACCACCGTGGGGGGGGGACAGGGATCGAATGAGCAGTTCTTC.

In its sample, this clone was seen a few times. Written as DNA, the CDR3 is TGTGCCAGCAGCTTAGTAGGGGGGGGCACCGGGGAGCTGTTTTTT. Its translation is CASSLVGGGTGELFF. V and J are TRBV7-2 and TRBJ2-2; possibly TRBD2 for D (7 bases). The length of the CDR3 is 15 residues. Germline V lookup: CDR1 SGHTA, CDR2 FQGNSA. V gave up 1 base and J gave up 4 bases, with 10 bases separating them.

This clone showed up just a few times. The J gene is TRBJ1-5, the V gene TRBV2; 8 nucleotides match TRBD1. V gave up 6 bases and J gave up 1 base; unmatched junction bases: 5. Per the germline V gene, CDR1 is SNHLY and CDR2 is FYNNEI. The CDR3 runs to 15 residues. CDR3 residues: CASRVDRGSNQPQHF. DNA of the CDR3: TGTGCCAGCAGGGTTGACAGGGGCAGCAATCAGCCCCAGCATTTT.

This clone occurred a few times. This chain connects TRBV19 to TRBJ1-5; D remains unclear. Trimming left V 3 bases short and J 4 bases short, with 10 bases between. This CDR3 comprises 14 residues. Germline lookup yields CDR1 LNHDA and CDR2 SQIVND (reference sequence). The DNA for the CDR3 is TGTGCCAGTAGTATGAGCCCGGGAAATCAGCCCCAGCATTTT. Amino acid sequence: CASSMSPGNQPQHF.

V gene TRBV18 combines with J gene TRBJ2-5, with D unclear. The CDR3 length is 15 residues. V gave up 3 bases and J gave up 2 bases, with 13 bases separating them. Germline assignment: CDR1 KGHSH and CDR2 LQKENI. The CDR3: CASSPVFNKQETQYF. The CDR3 region has the DNA TGTGCCAGCTCACCGGTATTCAACAAGCAAGAGACCCAGTACTTC.

This clone appeared a few times. J is TRBJ1-6 and V is TRBV15; D uncertain. V dropped 0 bases and J dropped 10 bases, with 7 bases sitting between them. The germline V gene encodes CDR1 LNHNV and CDR2 YYDKDF (reference sequence). The CDR3 runs 13 residues. Here the CDR3 reads CATSRDRLSPLHF. DNA of the CDR3: TGTGCCACCAGCAGAGATCGGTTATCACCCCTCCACTTT.